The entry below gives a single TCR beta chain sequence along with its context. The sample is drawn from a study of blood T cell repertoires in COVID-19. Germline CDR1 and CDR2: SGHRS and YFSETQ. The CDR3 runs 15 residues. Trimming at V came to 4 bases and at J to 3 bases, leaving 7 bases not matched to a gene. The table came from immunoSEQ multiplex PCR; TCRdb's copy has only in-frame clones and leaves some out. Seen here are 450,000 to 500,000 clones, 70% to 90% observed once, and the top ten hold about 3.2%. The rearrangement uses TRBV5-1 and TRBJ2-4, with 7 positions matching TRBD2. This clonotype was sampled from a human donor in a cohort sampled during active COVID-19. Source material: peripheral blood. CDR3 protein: CASSHPGEGKNIQYF. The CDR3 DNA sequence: TGCGCCAGCAGCCACCCGGGGGAGGGCAAAAACATTCAGTACTTC.